This T cell receptor (beta chain) was recovered during a study of early T cells in non-severe SARS-CoV-2 infection. CDR3 length: 14 residues. Germline CDR1 reads MDHEN; CDR2 reads SYDVKM. V lost 7 bases, J lost 0 bases, and 10 bases lay in between. The protocol attached unique molecular identifiers to individual cDNA molecules. TCRdb fed the 5' RACE reads into MiXCR, producing one record per CDR3 protein. The sample gives about 55,000 distinct CDR3 sequences, approximately 15% of which show up once; 8% to 10% is in the top ten. Many counts were recorded for this clonotype. Its antigen is as yet unknown. Study-wide results and caveats: Using VDJdb, the matching emphasized anti-spike CD8 responses while missing private and CD4 specificities.

The rearrangement uses TRBV28 and TRBJ2-1; the D is unclear. The sequence was obtained from an adult who was a healthcare worker with PCR-confirmed SARS-CoV-2 infection or an uninfected control (not recorded which). The sample in question was whole blood, obtained at baseline. The CDR3 is CASMGTGSYNEQFF. The DNA of the CDR3 is TGTGCCAGCATGGGCACGGGCTCCTACAATGAGCAGTTCTTC.